This T cell receptor (beta chain) appears in the sequencing data of a study of cytomegalovirus exposure and HLA in healthy donors. Study-wide results and caveats: In a later analysis, parvovirus B19, influenza, CMV and Epstein-Barr virus appeared linked to several top co-occurrence clusters.

Concerning this clone: As yet, its antigen is unknown.

Despite likely unrecorded immune exposures, the donors were nominally healthy at the time of sampling. Researchers ran the PCR with 60 Vbeta and 13 Jbeta primers. TCRdb keeps only in-frame clones here, not all; method: immunoSEQ multiplex PCR. This repertoire shows approximately 170,000 clones, about four fifths found once; its top ten account for 2% to 2.5%. Material: PBMCs. The receptor comes from a male donor in good health and CMV-seronegative.

The CDR3 coding sequence is TGTGCCAGCAACGGGGAAGGGAGCACAGATACGCAGTATTTT. Translated, it gives CASNGEGSTDTQYF. V and J are TRBV28 and TRBJ2-3, with D perhaps matching TRBD2 (5 bases). V lost 7 bases and J 0 bases, leaving 11 bases between the germline ends. Germline V lookup: CDR1 MDHEN, CDR2 SYDVKM. The CDR3 spans 14 residues. The full variable domain, with the rest looked up from reference TRBV28 and TRBJ2-3, is DVKVTQSSRYLVKRTGEKVFLECVQDMDHENMFWYRQDPGLGLRLIYFSYDVKMKEKGDIPEGYSVSREKKERFSLILESASTNQTSMYLCASNGEGSTDTQYFGPGTRLTVL.